This entry features one TCR beta chain sequence. Clones were sequenced by immunoSEQ multiplex PCR, and TCRdb holds only the in-frame ones, with some missing. The data show around 190,000 clones, about 89% seen once. This sample is drawn from a study of blood T cell repertoires in COVID-19. The sequence came from a man between 18 and 35 years old who had recovered from COVID-19. Sequencing input: peripheral blood.

The CDR3 coding sequence is TGTGCCAGCAGCTTGGACAGGGGGCGTGAAAAACTGTTTTTT. It is translated as CASSLDRGREKLFF. The chain is built from TRBV5-5 and TRBJ1-4; 9 bases are shared with TRBD1. The CDR3 runs 14 residues. V lost 0 bases, J lost 7 bases, and 1 base stayed unmatched. Germline CDR1 SGHKS, CDR2 YYEKEE (reference sequence). The full variable domain, its missing parts supplied by reference TRBV5-5 and TRBJ1-4, is DAGVTQSPTHLIKTRGQQVTLRCSPISGHKSVSWYQQVLGQGPQFIFQYYEKEERGRGNFPDRFSARQFPNYSSELNVNALLLGDSALYLCASSLDRGREKLFFGSGTQLSVL.